A selection of T cell receptor beta chains follows, all from one sample in a study of T cell responses to AZD1222 COVID-19 vaccine. Some clones are missing from TCRdb's copy, which holds only in-frame ones; the method was immunoSEQ multiplex PCR. The sample contains 84,000 or so clones, roughly 90% of which appear only once. The input for sequencing was peripheral blood, taken on day 0 of AZD1222 vaccination. The receptors were gathered from an adult in good health. The CDR3 runs from the conserved cysteine through the conserved F or W. The D gene is left open where the match is weak. Only part of the rows carry a size: once, few, many, or a class if the clone is expanded.

>.|.|TRBJ2-7|TRBV28
TGTGCCAGCAGTTTAGCCGCGGGGAGTCGGGGCGAGCAGTACTTC
CASSLAAGSRGEQYF
>.|.|TRBJ1-6|TRBV10-3
TGTGCCATCAGTGTGGGGGGGGACGCGGCACCCCTCCACTTT
CAISVGGDAAPLHF
>TRBD1|.|TRBJ2-7|TRBV5-4
TGTGCCAGCAGCCCAGGGACAGGGCCCTACGAGCAGTACTTC
CASSPGTGPYEQYF
>TRBD2|.|TRBJ2-1|TRBV5-1
TGCGCCAGCAGCCCGGGGACTAGCGGGAATGAGCAGTTCTTC
CASSPGTSGNEQFF
>.|.|TRBJ2-3|TRBV6-5
TGTGCCAGCTCTAACGGGGGGCCGAGGGTCAATACGCAGTATTTT
CASSNGGPRVNTQYF
>.|.|TRBJ1-5|TRBV30
TGTGCCTGGAGTGTAGGGTGGGATCAGCCCCAGCATTTT
CAWSVGWDQPQHF
>.|.|TRBJ2-5|TRBV2
TGTGCCAGCAGTGGGGCCGACGGGGACGCCCCGGGCCAAGAGACCCAGTACTTC
CASSGADGDAPGQETQYF
>.|once|TRBJ1-1|TRBV28
TGTGCCAGCAGTCCCGTCGACAGGATAATGAACACTGAAGCTTTCTTT
CASSPVDRIMNTEAFF
>TRBD1|.|TRBJ2-5|TRBV2
TGTGCCACCGCGACAGGGTTCAAAGAGACCCAGTACTTC
CATATGFKETQYF
>.|.|TRBJ1-2|TRBV5-1
TGCGCCAGCAGCTCGGGCCCCGACGCTGGCTACACCTTC
CASSSGPDAGYTF
>.|.|TRBJ1-2|TRBV29-1
TGCAGCGTTGAAGATCCGGGCCCTAGACGTGGCTACACCTTC
CSVEDPGPRRGYTF
>.|once|TRBJ2-5|TRBV7-9
TGTGCCAGCAGCTTAAAACCGCGGACCCAAGAGACCCAGTACTTC
CASSLKPRTQETQYF
>.|.|TRBJ1-2|TRBV18
TGTGCCAGCTCTCAAGGGTCTTCTAACTATGGCTACACCTTC
CASSQGSSNYGYTF
>TRBD2|.|TRBJ2-1|TRBV13
TGTGCCAGCATGTTTGGGAGGGGTTTTGGTGAGCAGTTCTTC
CASMFGRGFGEQFF
>.|few|TRBJ1-2|TRBV15
TGTGCCACCAGCAGAGATCCTCCGGGGGCGCGTGGCTACACCTTC
CATSRDPPGARGYTF
>.|.|TRBJ1-3|TRBV6-1
TGTGCCAGCAGTGAAATCCCTGGGTACGGAAACACCATATATTTT
CASSEIPGYGNTIYF
>.|.|TRBJ2-3|TRBV15
TGTGCCACCAGCAGAGGAGGCTCTAGCCGAGGCACAGATACGCAGTATTTT
CATSRGGSSRGTDTQYF
>TRBD2|.|TRBJ2-1|TRBV30
TGTGCCTGGAGTAAGAAGCGGGAGTCTGCTGAGCAGTTCTTC
CAWSKKRESAEQFF
>TRBD1|.|TRBJ1-5|TRBV2
TGTGCCACCGGTGTCGGGACAGGGTTCAATCAGCCCCAGCATTTT
CATGVGTGFNQPQHF
>.|once|TRBJ2-7|TRBV2
TGTGCCAGCAGTGCTCCGGGCCTCGGAACCTACGAGCAGTACTTC
CASSAPGLGTYEQYF
>.|.|TRBJ2-3|TRBV29-1
TGCAGCGTTGACGTTCAGGGGACGGCAGATACGCAGTATTTT
CSVDVQGTADTQYF
>.|.|TRBJ2-7|TRBV7-8
TGTGCCAGCAGCTTGACTGGCTACGAGCAGTACTTC
CASSLTGYEQYF
>.|.|TRBJ2-5|TRBV5-4
TGTGCCAGCAGCACCAGGACGAGACAAGAGACCCAGTACTTC
CASSTRTRQETQYF
>.|once|TRBJ1-2|TRBV30
TGTGCCTGGATGATTGCAGGGGAAGGCTACACCTTC
CAWMIAGEGYTF
>.|.|TRBJ2-7|TRBV19
TGTGCCACCACCGAAACCGGCGCAGGCATCTACGAGCAGTACTTC
CATTETGAGIYEQYF
>.|.|TRBJ2-1|TRBV3-1/TRBV3-2
TGTGCCAGCAGCTCATACGAAAACAATGAGCAGTTCTTC
CASSSYENNEQFF
>TRBD2|.|TRBJ2-1|TRBV6-4
TGTGCCAGCAGTGACAGAGCGGGAACGTACAATGAGCAGTTCTTC
CASSDRAGTYNEQFF
>.|.|TRBJ2-3|TRBV7-9
TGTGCCAGCAGCTTAGCGAGCAGCACAGATACGCAGTATTTT
CASSLASSTDTQYF
>.|.|TRBJ2-7|TRBV5-6
TGTGCCAGCAGCCCAACCGGAAGTGGGTACGAGCAGTACTTC
CASSPTGSGYEQYF
>.|.|TRBJ1-1|TRBV6-1
TGTGCCAGCAGTGAAATGTTGACAGGTGGGGATCACACTGAAGCTTTCTTT
CASSEMLTGGDHTEAFF
>.|.|TRBJ1-3|TRBV5-1
TGCGCCAGCAGCTTGGCCGGGGGGAGCTCTGGAAACACCATATATTTT
CASSLAGGSSGNTIYF
>.|.|TRBJ2-5|TRBV25-1
TGTGCCAGCAGTGAAGGGACTGTCCGGGAGACCCAGTACTTC
CASSEGTVRETQYF
>.|.|TRBJ1-5|TRBV12-3/TRBV12-4
TGTGCCAGCAGCCGGACCCCTCAGCCCCAGCATTTT
CASSRTPQPQHF
>.|.|TRBJ2-2|TRBV5-1
TGCGCCAGCAGCAGACATAGCCCCGGGGAGCTGTTTTTT
CASSRHSPGELFF
>TRBD2|.|TRBJ2-7|TRBV28
TGTGCCAGCAGGCTTAGCGGGAGCGGGTACGAGCAGTACTTC
CASRLSGSGYEQYF
>.|.|TRBJ1-6|TRBV12-3/TRBV12-4
TGTGCCAGCAGTTCCGGACACCCAACACCCCTCCACTTT
CASSSGHPTPLHF
>.|once|TRBJ2-1|TRBV25-1
TGTGCCAGCAGTGCAACAGGGTTCTCATACAATGAGCAGTTCTTC
CASSATGFSYNEQFF
>TRBD1|few|TRBJ1-4|TRBV28
TGTGCCAGCAGTCCGAGGGACAGGGGTGGAGAAAAACTGTTTTTT
CASSPRDRGGEKLFF
>TRBD2|.|TRBJ2-2|TRBV7-3
TGTGCCAGCAGCTTATGGAGCCGGGAGGCAGGCGGGGAGCTGTTTTTT
CASSLWSREAGGELFF
>.|.|TRBJ2-7|TRBV27
TGTGCCAGCAGTCTCCGCCGTCTGGCCGGCATCCACGAGCAGTACTTC
CASSLRRLAGIHEQYF
>.|.|TRBJ2-5|TRBV4-1
TGCGCCAGCAGCCAAGCTAGTGAAGAGACCCAGTACTTC
CASSQASEETQYF
>.|.|TRBJ2-1|TRBV5-5
TGTGCCAGCAGCTCCACCATCCCAAGCAGAGAATGGTTCTTC
CASSSTIPSREWFF
>.|.|TRBJ2-1|TRBV3-1/TRBV3-2
TGTGCCAGCAGCCGAGGGTACAGTAGCAATGAGCAGTTCTTC
CASSRGYSSNEQFF
>.|once|TRBJ2-3|TRBV19
TGTGCCAGTAGTATAGCGGGATCGGATACGCAGTATTTT
CASSIAGSDTQYF
>TRBD1|.|TRBJ2-7|TRBV7-2
TGTGCCAGCAGCTTTGGACAGGAGAGCTCCTACGAGCAGTACTTC
CASSFGQESSYEQYF
>.|.|TRBJ2-7|TRBV6-5
TGTGCCAGCAGAGCGAGGGCAGGTCCCCACGAGCAGTACTTC
CASRARAGPHEQYF
>TRBD2|.|TRBJ2-5|TRBV7-3
TGTGCCAGCAGCTTAGGCGGGGGGGCCGGAGAGACCCAGTACTTC
CASSLGGGAGETQYF
>.|.|TRBJ1-1|TRBV14
TGTGCCAGCAGCCGACCCGCTTTGAGCAACACTGAAGCTTTCTTT
CASSRPALSNTEAFF
>TRBD2|.|TRBJ2-5|TRBV28
TGTGCCAGCAGTTCCCCTCCACTAGCGGCACAAGAGACCCAGTACTTC
CASSSPPLAAQETQYF
>TRBD2|.|TRBJ2-7|TRBV28
TGTGCCAGCAGTTTAGGAGTAGCGGGAGGGCCCCACGAGCAGTACTTC
CASSLGVAGGPHEQYF
>.|.|TRBJ2-1|TRBV9
TGTGCCAGCAGCGTAGCGGGAGAAAGTCTTGGGGGTTACAATGAGCAGTTCTTC
CASSVAGESLGGYNEQFF
>TRBD1|.|TRBJ2-4|TRBV15
TGTGCCACCAGCAGCGACAGGGATATAGCCAAAAACATTCAGTACTTC
CATSSDRDIAKNIQYF
>TRBD1|.|TRBJ1-1|TRBV5-1
TGCGCCAGCAGCTTGGGGACAGGGGGCCGGCGGAACACTGAAGCTTTCTTT
CASSLGTGGRRNTEAFF